Listed here are 27 T cell receptor beta chains from one sample, sequenced in a study of cytomegalovirus exposure and HLA in healthy donors. 60 Vbeta and 13 Jbeta primers were used in PCR. Assay used: immunoSEQ multiplex PCR; TCRdb lists only in-frame clones, some missing. The sample holds roughly 66,000 clones, roughly 68% seen once. Sequenced input: PBMCs. The receptors were gathered from a woman aged 50 to 60 in good health and CMV-seronegative.

This chain links TRBV15 with TRBJ2-7; the D gene is possibly TRBD1 (5 bases). Trimming stripped 1 base from V and 0 bases from J, with 10 bases between. Germline CDR1 is LNHNV and CDR2 is YYDKDF (reference sequence). CDR3 length: 15 amino acids. The CDR3 DNA reads TGTGCCACCAGCAGAGTAGACAGTCTCTCCTACGAGCAGTACTTC. This encodes CATSRVDSLSYEQYF.

The V and J genes are TRBV27 and TRBJ1-1, with D perhaps TRBD1 (5 bases). V was clipped by 3 bases and J by 3 bases, with 14 bases between them. The CDR3 spans 15 residues. Germline lookup yields CDR1 MNHEY and CDR2 SMNVEV (reference sequence). The CDR3 reads CASSFSYRPDTEAFF. CDR3 bases: TGTGCCAGCAGTTTCAGCTACAGGCCCGACACTGAAGCTTTCTTT.

The chain is built from TRBV27 and TRBJ1-2; D is perhaps TRBD1 (6 bases). Per germline, CDR1 MNHEY and CDR2 SMNVEV (reference sequence). This CDR3 has 13 amino acids. Trimming shortened V by 4 bases and J by 7 bases, and 13 bases separated the two germline ends. In DNA, the CDR3 is TGTGCCAGCAGTTATGTGGGGGCCGGTGGCTACACCTTC. Its translation is CASSYVGAGGYTF.

CDR3 sequence reads: CASSSGTGATNEKLFF. CDR3 in DNA: TGTGCCAGCAGCTCCGGGACAGGAGCAACTAATGAAAAACTGTTTTTT. The rearrangement uses TRBV7-9 and TRBJ1-4; 8 bases are shared with TRBD1. Germline-derived CDR1 and CDR2 are SEHNR and FQNEAQ (reference sequence). Trimming cost V 4 bases and J 0 bases; bases outside gene matches: 4. The CDR3 runs to 16 residues.

The chain couples TRBV5-1 to TRBJ2-1, with 7 bases matching TRBD2. Looked up from germline, CDR1 is SGHRS and CDR2 is YFSETQ. The CDR3 sequence is 14 residues long. After removal of 6 bases from V and 7 bases from J, the junction contained 10 bases not matched to a gene. Here the CDR3 reads CASTRGEGRNEQFF. CDR3 bases: TGCGCCAGCACCCGAGGGGAGGGGAGGAATGAGCAGTTCTTC.

CDR3 in amino acids: CATSRAFNQPQHF. CDR3 DNA sequence: TGTGCCACCAGCAGAGCCTTTAATCAGCCCCAGCATTTT. The chain links TRBV15 to TRBJ1-5; D remains ambiguous. V was trimmed by 1 base and J by 4 bases, leaving 5 bases between them. This CDR3 spans 13 amino acids. Germline assignment: CDR1 LNHNV and CDR2 YYDKDF (reference sequence).

This chain links TRBV7-8 with TRBJ2-1; 9 bases map to TRBD2. The germline V gene has CDR1 SGHVS and CDR2 FQNEAQ. The V segment lost 4 bases and the J segment 4 bases; nucleotides outside the gene matches: 14. The CDR3 consists of 18 residues. CDR3 DNA: TGTGCCAGCAGCTCTATAGCGGGAGTTTTGGAGAAATACAATGAGCAGTTCTTC. This translates into CASSSIAGVLEKYNEQFF.

The chain employs TRBV18 and TRBJ2-1; 12 nucleotides align to TRBD2. CDR1 is KGHSH, CDR2 LQKENI, per germline. V lost 6 bases to trimming and J lost 5 bases; unmatched junction nucleotides: 5. This CDR3 has 15 amino acids. The CDR3 protein is CASSPGLAGNNEQFF. The DNA for the CDR3 is TGTGCCAGCTCGCCTGGACTAGCGGGAAACAATGAGCAGTTCTTC.

This clone has more than one count but fewer than ten. The J gene is TRBJ2-7, the V gene TRBV27; 7 bases are a match to TRBD1. V trimming: 6 bases; J trimming: 0 bases; junction bases outside the gene matches: 2. Germline V CDR1 and CDR2: MNHEY, SMNVEV (reference sequence). The CDR3 length is 13 residues. CDR3 protein: CASRRQGSYEQYF. As DNA, the CDR3 is TGTGCCAGCAGAAGACAGGGCTCCTACGAGCAGTACTTC.

This rearrangement joins TRBV9 to TRBJ2-7; TRBD2 agrees at 11 bases. Germline values: CDR1 SGDLS, CDR2 YYNGEE. J gave up 10 bases and V 7 bases, and 7 bases lay outside the gene matches. This CDR3 has 12 amino acids. CDR3 region: CASFRLAGIQYF. CDR3 sequence (DNA): TGTGCCAGCTTCCGACTAGCGGGGATACAGTACTTC. Full variable domain (rest looked up from reference TRBV9 and TRBJ2-7): DSGVTQTPKHLITATGQRVTLRCSPRSGDLSVYWYQQSLDQGLQFLIQYYNGEERAKGNILERFSAQQFPDLHSELNLSSLELGDSALYFCASFRLAGIQYFGPGTRLTVT.

The V gene is TRBV5-3, the J gene TRBJ2-7; 8 nucleotides match TRBD2. TRBV5-3 is identified as an open reading frame with a role that is uncertain. The CDR3 loop spans 15 amino acids. V gave up 4 bases and J gave up 5 bases; unmatched junction bases: 11. As DNA, the CDR3 is TGTGCCAGAAGCGAAACCGGGACTAGGTCCGACGAGCAGTACTTC. Its translation is CARSETGTRSDEQYF.

The gene calls are TRBV19 and TRBJ1-1, with 8 bases matching TRBD1. The germline CDR1 and CDR2 sequences are LNHDA and SQIVND (reference sequence). There are 13 residues in the CDR3. J was trimmed by 11 bases and V by 2 bases; bases with no gene match: 7. In DNA, the CDR3 is TGTGCCAGTAGTATACACCCGAACAGGGGGGCTTTCTTT. This translates into CASSIHPNRGAFF.

The chain couples TRBV5-1 to TRBJ2-1; 9 nucleotides match TRBD2. CDR1 is SGHRS, CDR2 YFSETQ, per germline. CDR3 size: 18 residues. The trim removed 0 bases at V and 3 bases at J, leaving 10 bases unmatched. The CDR3 DNA reads as TGCGCCAGCAGCTTGGGGGTAGCGGGAGTCGGTTACTACAATGAGCAGTTCTTC. This translates into CASSLGVAGVGYYNEQFF.

The chain carries TRBV29-1 and TRBJ2-2; D is possibly TRBD1 (6 bases). This CDR3 comprises 13 residues. Germline V lookup: CDR1 SQVTM, CDR2 ANQGSEA. The CDR3 here is CVGQGSSTGELFF. Written as DNA, the CDR3 is TGCGTTGGGCAGGGGTCTTCCACCGGGGAGCTGTTTTTT.

The chain combines TRBV6-5 with TRBJ1-2; 10 bases map to TRBD1. V shed 4 bases and J 6 bases; nucleotides not matched to a gene: 8. This CDR3 contains 15 residues. Germline CDR1 MNHEY, CDR2 SVGAGI. CDR3 DNA: TGTGCCAGCAGTTTACCGGGACAGGGGCCCCATGGCTACACCTTC. Its translation is CASSLPGQGPHGYTF.

V gene TRBV28 combines with J gene TRBJ2-6, with D possibly TRBD1 on 5 matching bases. From germline, CDR1 is MDHEN and CDR2 SYDVKM. The CDR3 sequence is 16 residues long. V was cut by 6 bases and J by 0 bases, with 12 bases left in between. CDR3 coding DNA: TGTGCCAGCAGCTCTACAGACAGCTCTGGGGCCAACGTCCTGACTTTC. Its protein product is CASSSTDSSGANVLTF.

The chain carries TRBV27 and TRBJ2-1; D is undetermined. Per the germline V gene, CDR1 is MNHEY and CDR2 is SMNVEV (reference sequence). V was trimmed by 2 bases and J by 2 bases, leaving 10 bases between them. CDR3 length: 15 amino acids. The CDR3 sequence: CASSLVGYPYNEQFF. For the CDR3, the DNA is TGTGCCAGCAGTTTAGTCGGGTACCCCTACAATGAGCAGTTCTTC.

This chain connects TRBV18 to TRBJ2-1; D is ambiguous. Between the trimmed V and J ends, which lost 1 base and 10 bases, there was a span of 11 bases. This CDR3 contains 13 residues. The germline gives CDR1 KGHSH, CDR2 LQKENI. CDR3 sequence (DNA): TGTGCCAGCTCACCACGGCCGGTGGAGGAGCAGTTCTTC. This codes for CASSPRPVEEQFF.

The CDR3 bases are TGCGCCAGCAGCCCGAAGGACGGGAGCTCCTACGAGCAGTACTTC. It specifies CASSPKDGSSYEQYF. The chain carries TRBV5-1 and TRBJ2-7; D may be TRBD2 (6 bases). Trimming cost V 4 bases and J 0 bases, with 14 bases left between them. CDR1 is SGHRS and CDR2 is YFSETQ in the germline V gene. This CDR3 has 15 amino acids.

The chain employs TRBV5-1 and TRBJ2-7, with 8 positions matching TRBD1. Germline V gives CDR1 SGHRS, CDR2 YFSETQ. CDR3 length: 16 residues. V lost 3 bases to trimming and J lost 9 bases; unmatched junction nucleotides: 17. The CDR3 DNA sequence: TGCGCCAGCAGCTCCCAGCTTGGGACAGGACCCATTGTGCAGTACTTC. It encodes CASSSQLGTGPIVQYF.

There are a few counts of this clone. This sequence joins TRBV6-5 and TRBJ2-3, with 9 bases matching TRBD2. Germline V gives CDR1 MNHEY, CDR2 SVGAGI. The CDR3 totals 15 residues. The V segment lost 2 bases and the J segment 0 bases; nucleotides outside the gene matches: 0. The DNA for the CDR3 is TGTGCCAGCAGTTACACTAGCGGGAGCACAGATACGCAGTATTTT. The encoded protein is CASSYTSGSTDTQYF.

The chain recombines TRBV2 with TRBJ1-1; 11 bases map to TRBD1. The ends lost 6 bases at V and 4 bases at J; junction bases unmatched: 4. Germline V lookup: CDR1 SNHLY, CDR2 FYNNEI. The CDR3 has 14 amino acids. The CDR3 loop reads CASRGTGGGTEAFF. CDR3 bases: TGTGCCAGCAGAGGGACAGGGGGAGGCACTGAAGCTTTCTTT.

This chain links TRBV30 with TRBJ1-5; D might be TRBD1 (5 bases). Germline CDR1 and CDR2: GTSNPN and SVGIG (reference sequence). Trimming left V 7 bases short and J 8 bases short, with 15 bases between. The CDR3 runs 12 residues. The CDR3 nucleotides are TGTGCCTTCGGGGGGAAAATGGAGCCCCAGCATTTT. Its translation: CAFGGKMEPQHF.

This clone was seen a few times. This sequence joins TRBV11-3 and TRBJ2-1; possible D gene TRBD2, 7 bases. Germline CDR1 is SGHNT and CDR2 is YENEEA. The CDR3 has 16 amino acids. Trimming took off 6 bases at V and 4 bases at J, with 19 bases between the two ends. The chain's CDR3 is CASRRGGELLYNEQFF. The CDR3 nucleotides are TGTGCCAGCAGGCGAGGGGGGGAACTCTTATACAATGAGCAGTTCTTC. Full variable domain (missing parts from reference TRBV11-3 and TRBJ2-1): EAGVVQSPRYKIIEKKQPVAFWCNPISGHNTLYWYLQNLGQGPELLIRYENEEAVDDSQLPKDRFSAERLKGVDSTLKIQPAELGDSAVYLCASRRGGELLYNEQFFGPGTRLTVL.

The chain recombines TRBV6-6 with TRBJ2-3; unclear D gene. The CDR3 spans 14 residues. Looked up from germline, CDR1 is MNHNY and CDR2 is SVGAGI (reference sequence). V dropped 2 bases and J dropped 0 bases, with 6 bases sitting between them. The CDR3 DNA is TGTGCCAGCAGTTACGGCAGGAGCACAGATACGCAGTATTTT. Translated, it gives CASSYGRSTDTQYF.

For this clone: One end of the junction varies from germline; a read error may be responsible. Other DNA sequences of this sample code for an identical CDR3. The chain couples TRBV5-4 to TRBJ2-1, with a tentative D call TRBD2 (7 bases). This CDR3 spans 13 amino acids. The germline gives CDR1 SGHNT, CDR2 YYREEE (reference sequence). CDR3 region: CASSPRGGGEQFF. The DNA for the CDR3 is TGCGCCAGCAGCCCAAGGGGGGGCGGGGAGCAGTTCTTC. Using reference TRBV5-4 and TRBJ2-1 for the parts outside the CDR3, the full variable domain is ETGVTQSPTHLIKTRGQQVTLRCSSQSGHNTVSWYQQALGQGPQFIFQYYREEENGRGNFPPRFSGLQFPNYSSELNVNALELDDSALYLCASSPRGGGEQFFGPGTRLTVL.

In nucleotides, the CDR3 is TGTGCCAGCAGCGTCGACGGACACACAGATACGCAGTATTTT. Its translation: CASSVDGHTDTQYF. This chain joins TRBV9 and TRBJ2-3, with a tentative D call TRBD1 (5 bases). Trimming pared 2 bases from V and 2 bases from J, leaving 9 bases between. Germline V lookup: CDR1 SGDLS, CDR2 YYNGEE. The CDR3 runs 14 residues.